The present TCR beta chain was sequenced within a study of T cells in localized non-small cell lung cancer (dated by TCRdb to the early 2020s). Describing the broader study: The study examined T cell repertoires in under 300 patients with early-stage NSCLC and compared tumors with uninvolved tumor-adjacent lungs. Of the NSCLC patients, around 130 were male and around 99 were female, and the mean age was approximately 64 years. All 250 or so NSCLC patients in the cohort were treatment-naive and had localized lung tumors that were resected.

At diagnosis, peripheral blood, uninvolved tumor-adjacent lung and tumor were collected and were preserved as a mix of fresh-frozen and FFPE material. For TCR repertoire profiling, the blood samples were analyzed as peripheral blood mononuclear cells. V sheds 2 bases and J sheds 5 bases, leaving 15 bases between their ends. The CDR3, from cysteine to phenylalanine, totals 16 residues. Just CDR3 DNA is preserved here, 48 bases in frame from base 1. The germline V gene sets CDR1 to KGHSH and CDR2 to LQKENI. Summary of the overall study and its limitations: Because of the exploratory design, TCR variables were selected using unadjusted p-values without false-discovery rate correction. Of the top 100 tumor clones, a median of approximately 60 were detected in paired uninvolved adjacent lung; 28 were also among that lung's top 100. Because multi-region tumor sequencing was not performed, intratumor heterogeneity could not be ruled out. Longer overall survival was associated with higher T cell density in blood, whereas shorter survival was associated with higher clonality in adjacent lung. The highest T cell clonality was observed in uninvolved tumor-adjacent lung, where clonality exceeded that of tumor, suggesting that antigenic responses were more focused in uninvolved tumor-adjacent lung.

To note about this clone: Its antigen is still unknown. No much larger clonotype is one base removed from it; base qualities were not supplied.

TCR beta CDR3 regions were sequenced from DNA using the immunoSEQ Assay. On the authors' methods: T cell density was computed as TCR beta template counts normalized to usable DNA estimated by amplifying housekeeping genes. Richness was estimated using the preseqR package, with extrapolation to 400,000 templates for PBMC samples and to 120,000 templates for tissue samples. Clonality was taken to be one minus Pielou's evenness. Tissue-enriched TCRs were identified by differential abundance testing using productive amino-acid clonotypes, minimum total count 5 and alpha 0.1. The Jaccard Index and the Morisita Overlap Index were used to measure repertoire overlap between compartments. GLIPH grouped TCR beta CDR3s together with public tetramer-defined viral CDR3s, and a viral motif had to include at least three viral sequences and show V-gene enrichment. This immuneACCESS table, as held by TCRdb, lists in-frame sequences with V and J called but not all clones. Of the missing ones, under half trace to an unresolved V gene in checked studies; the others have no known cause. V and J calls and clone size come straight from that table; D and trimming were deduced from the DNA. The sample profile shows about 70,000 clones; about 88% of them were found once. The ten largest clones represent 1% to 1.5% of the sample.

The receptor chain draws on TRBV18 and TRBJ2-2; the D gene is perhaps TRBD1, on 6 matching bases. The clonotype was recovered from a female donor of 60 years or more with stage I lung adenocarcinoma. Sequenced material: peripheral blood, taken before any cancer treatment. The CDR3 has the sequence CASSPFETGGTGELFF. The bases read TGTGCCAGCTCACCATTCGAGACAGGAGGAACCGGGGAGCTGTTTTTT. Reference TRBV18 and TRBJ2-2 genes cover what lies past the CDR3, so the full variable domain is NAGVMQNPRHLVRRRGQEARLRCSPMKGHSHVYWYRQLPEEGLKFMVYLQKENIIDESGMPKERFSAEFPKEGPSILRIQQVVRGDSAAYFCASSPFETGGTGELFFGEGSRLTVL.